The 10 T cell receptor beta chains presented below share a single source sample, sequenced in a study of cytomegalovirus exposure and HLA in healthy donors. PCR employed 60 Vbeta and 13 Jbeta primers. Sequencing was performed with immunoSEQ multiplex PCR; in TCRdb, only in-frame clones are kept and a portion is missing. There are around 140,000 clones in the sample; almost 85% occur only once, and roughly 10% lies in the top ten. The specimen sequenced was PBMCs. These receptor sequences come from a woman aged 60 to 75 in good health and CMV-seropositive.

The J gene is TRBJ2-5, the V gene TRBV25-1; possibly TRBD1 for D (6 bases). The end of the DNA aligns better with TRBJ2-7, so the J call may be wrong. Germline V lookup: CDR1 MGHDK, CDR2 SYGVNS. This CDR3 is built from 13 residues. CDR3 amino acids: CAHTGPLAYEQYF. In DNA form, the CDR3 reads TGTGCCCATACAGGGCCCCTGGCCTACGAGCAGTACTTC.

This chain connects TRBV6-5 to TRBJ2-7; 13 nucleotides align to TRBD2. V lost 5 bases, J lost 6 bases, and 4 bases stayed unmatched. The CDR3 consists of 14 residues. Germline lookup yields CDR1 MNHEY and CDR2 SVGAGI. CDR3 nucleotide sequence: TGTGCCAGCAGTCTACTAGCGGGAGGGAGCGAGCAGTACTTC. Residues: CASSLLAGGSEQYF.

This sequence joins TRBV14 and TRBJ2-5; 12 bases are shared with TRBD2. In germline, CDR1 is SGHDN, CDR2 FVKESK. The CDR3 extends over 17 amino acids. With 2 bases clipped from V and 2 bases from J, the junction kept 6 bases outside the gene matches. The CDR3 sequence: CASSQYHLAGGQETQYF. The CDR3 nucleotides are TGTGCCAGCAGCCAATACCATCTAGCGGGAGGGCAAGAGACCCAGTACTTC.

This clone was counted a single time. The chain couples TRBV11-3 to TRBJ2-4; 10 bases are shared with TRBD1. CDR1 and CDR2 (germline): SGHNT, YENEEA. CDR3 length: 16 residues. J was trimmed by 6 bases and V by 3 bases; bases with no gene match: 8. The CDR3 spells CASSFEGTGAGNIQYF. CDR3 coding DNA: TGTGCCAGCAGCTTCGAAGGGACAGGGGCTGGAAACATTCAGTACTTC.

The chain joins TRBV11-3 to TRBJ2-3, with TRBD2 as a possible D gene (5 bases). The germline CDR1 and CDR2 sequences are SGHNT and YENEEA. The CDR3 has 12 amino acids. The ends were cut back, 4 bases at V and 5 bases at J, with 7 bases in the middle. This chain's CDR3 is CASSSGRDTQYF. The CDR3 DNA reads TGTGCCAGCAGCTCGGGGAGAGATACGCAGTATTTT.

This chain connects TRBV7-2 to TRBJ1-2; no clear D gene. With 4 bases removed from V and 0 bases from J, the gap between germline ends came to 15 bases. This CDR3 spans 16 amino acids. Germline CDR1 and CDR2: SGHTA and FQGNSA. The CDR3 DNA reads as TGTGCCAGCAGCTCTCCCGGTTACGGGGCTAACTATGGCTACACCTTC. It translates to CASSSPGYGANYGYTF.

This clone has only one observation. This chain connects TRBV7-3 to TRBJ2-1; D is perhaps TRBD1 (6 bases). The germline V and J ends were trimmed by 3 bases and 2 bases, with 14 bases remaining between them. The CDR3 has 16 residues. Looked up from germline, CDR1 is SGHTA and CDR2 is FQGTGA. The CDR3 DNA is TGTGCCAGCAGCTTCCAGGGGAGCGGCGCCTACAATGAGCAGTTCTTC. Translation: CASSFQGSGAYNEQFF.

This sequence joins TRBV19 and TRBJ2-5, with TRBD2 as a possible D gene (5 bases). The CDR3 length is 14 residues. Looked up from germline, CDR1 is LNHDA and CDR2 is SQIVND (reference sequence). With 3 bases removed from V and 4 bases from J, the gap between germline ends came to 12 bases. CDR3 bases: TGTGCCAGTAGTATTCCCGGCCGGGGAGAGACCCAGTACTTC. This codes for CASSIPGRGETQYF.

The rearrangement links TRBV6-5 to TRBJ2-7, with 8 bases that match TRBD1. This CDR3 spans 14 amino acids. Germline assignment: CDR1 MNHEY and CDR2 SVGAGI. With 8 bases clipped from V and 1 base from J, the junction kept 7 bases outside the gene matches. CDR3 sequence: CASRPRTGSYEQYF. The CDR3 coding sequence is TGTGCCAGCCGTCCACGGACAGGGTCCTACGAGCAGTACTTC.

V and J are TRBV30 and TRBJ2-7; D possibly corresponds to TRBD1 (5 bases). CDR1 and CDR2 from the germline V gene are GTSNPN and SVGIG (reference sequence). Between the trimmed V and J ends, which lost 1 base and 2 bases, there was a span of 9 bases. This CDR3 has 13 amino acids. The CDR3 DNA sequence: TGTGCCTGGAGTGAGAAGGGGCCCTACGAGCAGTACTTC. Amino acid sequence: CAWSEKGPYEQYF.